This TCR beta chain came from a study of cytomegalovirus exposure and HLA in healthy donors. About the study: In a previous analysis, around 110 million unique TCR beta sequences were found from 150 million to 200 million T cells. Overall study findings and caveats: A link between a missense DCLRE1C variant and TCR beta V- and J-gene trimming emerged from a later analysis.

The PCR was carried out with 60 Vbeta primers and 13 Jbeta primers. As originally analysed: Unique TCR beta chains numbered around 80 million in a later analysis, with around 10 million shared. Clones were read by immunoSEQ multiplex PCR, and TCRdb kept only the in-frame ones, dropping some. V and J calls and clone size are given by that table; D and trimming were obtained from the DNA. The sample consists of 120,000 or so clones, roughly three quarters of them appearing once. Despite likely unrecorded immune exposures, the donors were nominally healthy at the time of sampling. Concerning this clone itself: Its specificity is not known. The junction differs from germline at one of its ends, possibly a read error.

The length of the CDR3 is 15 residues. Germline V lookup: CDR1 MGHRA, CDR2 YSYEKL. Material: PBMCs. This chain uses TRBV4-1 with TRBJ2-3, with a tentative D call TRBD2 (5 bases). The clonotype was recovered from a man aged 30-40 years in good health and CMV-seropositive. CDR3 sequence reads: CASSQVQGSTDTQYF. Here the CDR3 DNA reads TGCGCCAGCAGCCAAGTCCAAGGGAGCACCGATACGCAGTATTTT.